Included here is one T cell receptor (beta chain) sequence, with context. Antigen: not known. A much more abundant neighbour one base away suggests this may be a read error. TCRbeta library preparation incorporated unique molecular identifiers. TCRdb ran MiXCR on the PCR reads and lists one entry per CDR3 protein. The sample lists about 260,000 distinct CDR3 sequences; approximately 10% were seen once. The source of the sample is a study of T-cell reconstitution after alpha-beta-depleted transplantation in children. Study outcomes and limitations: Diversity and T-cell counts at one year after transplant derived mostly from new T cells.

The CDR3 spans 14 residues. Germline CDR1 reads SGHRS; CDR2 reads YFSETQ. The chain is built from TRBV5-1 and TRBJ1-1, with D perhaps matching TRBD1 (6 bases). The sequence derives from a male patient between 2 and 9 years old who had a stem cell transplant for chronic granulomatous disease, so the T cells may come from the graft donor. The sample consisted of peripheral blood, taken 180 days after TCRalphabeta/CD19-depleted stem cell transplant. The CDR3 DNA reads TGCGCCAGCAGCTGGGGGGCCATGAACACTGAAGCTATCTTT. Protein product: CASSWGAMNTEAIF.